The rows below give T cell receptor beta chains drawn from one sample of a study of identical twins. TCRdb used MiXCR to reprocess the 5' RACE reads, holding one entry per CDR3 protein. This table has some 500,000 distinct CDR3 sequences, roughly a fifth appearing once. These data were likewise used in another study, on T cells expressing NK-cell markers.

What was sequenced was CD4+ T cells sorted from blood. The receptors stem from a young woman in good health. Each CDR3 is given with its conserved first and last residue. A D gene is named only where the DNA matches it firmly. Clone size is stated in some rows and not others, as once, few, many or a class when expanded.

clone_size: few
d_call: TRBD1
j_call: TRBJ2-7
v_call: TRBV20-1
cdr3_nt: TGCAGTGCTAGGAATACACAGGGGGCAGACGAGCAGTACTTC
cdr3_aa: CSARNTQGADEQYF

clone_size: few
d_call: .
j_call: TRBJ2-2
v_call: TRBV5-8
cdr3_nt: TGTGCCAGCAGCTTACAACTAGTTAGGACCGGGGAGCTGTTTTTT
cdr3_aa: CASSLQLVRTGELFF

clone_size: .
d_call: TRBD1
j_call: TRBJ1-2
v_call: TRBV10-3
cdr3_nt: TGTGCCATCAGTCTAAGGGACAGGGGAGGCTACACCTTC
cdr3_aa: CAISLRDRGGYTF

clone_size: .
d_call: .
j_call: TRBJ2-5
v_call: TRBV18
cdr3_nt: TGTGCCAGCTCACCTCCCGGACAAGAGACCCAGTACTTC
cdr3_aa: CASSPPGQETQYF

clone_size: few
d_call: TRBD1
j_call: TRBJ1-2
v_call: TRBV18
cdr3_nt: TGTGCCAGCTCCCTACAGGGGGCTGTCGCTAACTATGGCTACACCTTC
cdr3_aa: CASSLQGAVANYGYTF

clone_size: .
d_call: .
j_call: TRBJ2-5
v_call: TRBV20-1
cdr3_nt: TGCAGTCTCCCGGAGGGGGGAGAGACCCAGTACTTC
cdr3_aa: CSLPEGGETQYF

clone_size: .
d_call: .
j_call: TRBJ1-5
v_call: TRBV19
cdr3_nt: TGTGCCAGTATAGTGGCGGGGATCCGGCCCCAGCATTTT
cdr3_aa: CASIVAGIRPQHF

clone_size: .
d_call: .
j_call: TRBJ2-2
v_call: TRBV7-2
cdr3_nt: TGTGCCAGCAGCTTCCGAGTGGCCACCGGGGAGCTGTTTTTT
cdr3_aa: CASSFRVATGELFF

clone_size: many
d_call: .
j_call: TRBJ1-2
v_call: TRBV4-3
cdr3_nt: TGCGCCAGCAGCGTCCAGACATCGGGAACAGGGCGAGTGGGCTACACCTTC
cdr3_aa: CASSVQTSGTGRVGYTF

clone_size: few
d_call: .
j_call: TRBJ1-1
v_call: TRBV11-2
cdr3_nt: TGTGCCAGCAGTGAGGACCTGAAGAACACTGAAGCTTTCTTT
cdr3_aa: CASSEDLKNTEAFF

clone_size: .
d_call: .
j_call: TRBJ1-6
v_call: TRBV6-5
cdr3_nt: TGTGCCAGCAGTTACTCGAGGGCAGGGTGGGTTTCACCCCTCCACTTT
cdr3_aa: CASSYSRAGWVSPLHF

clone_size: .
d_call: TRBD1
j_call: TRBJ1-2
v_call: TRBV29-1
cdr3_nt: TGCAGCGTCCGGACAGGGGGCGCCCACACGTATGGCTACACCTTC
cdr3_aa: CSVRTGGAHTYGYTF

clone_size: few
d_call: .
j_call: TRBJ2-5
v_call: TRBV25-1
cdr3_nt: TGTGCCAGCAGTGAATGGCTAGCCCGGGGTTGGCAAGAGACCCAGTACTTC
cdr3_aa: CASSEWLARGWQETQYF

clone_size: .
d_call: .
j_call: TRBJ2-7
v_call: TRBV6-2/TRBV6-3
cdr3_nt: TGTGCCAGCAGCTCCGTATCGAGAGACGAGCAGTACTTC
cdr3_aa: CASSSVSRDEQYF

clone_size: few
d_call: .
j_call: TRBJ2-3
v_call: TRBV4-1
cdr3_nt: TGCGCCAGCAGCCAAGATACCCCAGATACGCAGTATTTT
cdr3_aa: CASSQDTPDTQYF

clone_size: few
d_call: .
j_call: TRBJ2-1
v_call: TRBV6-1
cdr3_nt: TGTGCCAGCAGCTACAGTTCCAATGAGCAGTTCTTC
cdr3_aa: CASSYSSNEQFF

clone_size: .
d_call: TRBD1
j_call: TRBJ2-1
v_call: TRBV3-1
cdr3_nt: TGTGCCAGCAGCCAAGATAACAGGGGGCTTTACAATGAGCAGTTCTTC
cdr3_aa: CASSQDNRGLYNEQFF

clone_size: .
d_call: TRBD1
j_call: TRBJ1-3
v_call: TRBV11-1
cdr3_nt: TGTGCCAGCAGCCCGGGGACAGAGCAGCAAAGCTCTGGAAACACCATATATTTT
cdr3_aa: CASSPGTEQQSSGNTIYF

clone_size: .
d_call: .
j_call: TRBJ2-5
v_call: TRBV6-2/TRBV6-3
cdr3_nt: TGTGCCAGCAGTTACGTAAACGTTCCAGAGACCCAGTACTTC
cdr3_aa: CASSYVNVPETQYF

clone_size: .
d_call: .
j_call: TRBJ1-1
v_call: TRBV5-1
cdr3_nt: TGCGCCAGCAGCTTGGCGATCATAGCAGGGCTGAACACTGAAGCTTTCTTT
cdr3_aa: CASSLAIIAGLNTEAFF

clone_size: .
d_call: TRBD2
j_call: TRBJ2-5
v_call: TRBV20-1
cdr3_nt: TGCAGTGCTAGAGGGACTAGCGGGAGGTCCCAAGAGACCCAGTACTTC
cdr3_aa: CSARGTSGRSQETQYF

clone_size: many
d_call: .
j_call: TRBJ2-1
v_call: TRBV4-3
cdr3_nt: TGCGCCAGCAGCCAAGATTTTAGCGGACCATACAATGAGCAGTTCTTC
cdr3_aa: CASSQDFSGPYNEQFF

clone_size: few
d_call: TRBD1
j_call: TRBJ2-2
v_call: TRBV5-1
cdr3_nt: TGCGCCAGCAGCAGTACAGGGGGATCCGGGGAGCTGTTTTTT
cdr3_aa: CASSSTGGSGELFF

clone_size: .
d_call: .
j_call: TRBJ1-2
v_call: TRBV5-1
cdr3_nt: TGCGCCAGCAGCTTGGAACCTCGAAATAACTATGGCTACACCTTC
cdr3_aa: CASSLEPRNNYGYTF

clone_size: few
d_call: TRBD2
j_call: TRBJ2-7
v_call: TRBV7-2
cdr3_nt: TGTGCCAGCAGCTTCGACCGGGAGGGAATCTACGAGCAGTACTTC
cdr3_aa: CASSFDREGIYEQYF

clone_size: many
d_call: .
j_call: TRBJ2-3
v_call: TRBV18
cdr3_nt: TGTGCCAGCTCACCAAACCCTGGTGATACGCAGTATTTT
cdr3_aa: CASSPNPGDTQYF

clone_size: many
d_call: TRBD2
j_call: TRBJ2-7
v_call: TRBV20-1
cdr3_nt: TGCAGTGCACTAACTAGCGGGGCTTCCTACGAGCAGTACTTC
cdr3_aa: CSALTSGASYEQYF

clone_size: .
d_call: .
j_call: TRBJ1-1
v_call: TRBV24-1
cdr3_nt: TGTGCCGCCAACCGTCTCATTGGGGAAGTGGACACTGAAGCTTTCTTT
cdr3_aa: CAANRLIGEVDTEAFF

clone_size: many
d_call: TRBD2
j_call: TRBJ2-7
v_call: TRBV12-3/TRBV12-4
cdr3_nt: TGTGCCAGCAGTTTAAGGGCGGGAGGGCCCTCCTACGAGCAGTACTTC
cdr3_aa: CASSLRAGGPSYEQYF

clone_size: few
d_call: .
j_call: TRBJ2-3
v_call: TRBV7-9
cdr3_nt: TGTGCCAGCAGCCCGCGTAGGGGTTCGTCAGATACGCAGTATTTT
cdr3_aa: CASSPRRGSSDTQYF

clone_size: few
d_call: .
j_call: TRBJ1-3
v_call: TRBV12-3/TRBV12-4
cdr3_nt: TGTGCCAGCAGTTTCGCAGGCACCTCTGGAAACACCATATATTTT
cdr3_aa: CASSFAGTSGNTIYF

clone_size: few
d_call: TRBD1
j_call: TRBJ1-2
v_call: TRBV6-1
cdr3_nt: TGTGCCAGCAGTACCGGGACAGGGTACTATGGCTACACCTTC
cdr3_aa: CASSTGTGYYGYTF

clone_size: .
d_call: .
j_call: TRBJ2-2
v_call: TRBV7-8
cdr3_nt: TGTGCCAGCAGCATCCGTCGGGGGCGAATTCCTATTCAAAACACCGGGGAGCTGTTTTTT
cdr3_aa: CASSIRRGRIPIQNTGELFF

clone_size: few
d_call: .
j_call: TRBJ2-7
v_call: TRBV6-6
cdr3_nt: TGTGCCAGCAGTCCGTCCGGGCCAGAGCAGTACTTC
cdr3_aa: CASSPSGPEQYF

clone_size: few
d_call: .
j_call: TRBJ1-1
v_call: TRBV20-1
cdr3_nt: TGCAGTGCTAGAGCTGCCGGGTCAAACACTGAAGCTTTCTTT
cdr3_aa: CSARAAGSNTEAFF

clone_size: .
d_call: TRBD2
j_call: TRBJ2-1
v_call: TRBV10-1
cdr3_nt: TGCGCCAGCAGCCTCCGGACTAGCGGGAGTAATGAGCAGTTCTTC
cdr3_aa: CASSLRTSGSNEQFF

clone_size: .
d_call: TRBD2
j_call: TRBJ2-7
v_call: TRBV7-2
cdr3_nt: TGTGCCAGCAGCCCGGGACTAGCCATCTACGAGCAGTACTTC
cdr3_aa: CASSPGLAIYEQYF

clone_size: .
d_call: TRBD1
j_call: TRBJ2-2
v_call: TRBV29-1
cdr3_nt: TGCAGCGCCCGTACCGGGACAGGGTCCACGAACACCGGGGAGCTGTTTTTT
cdr3_aa: CSARTGTGSTNTGELFF

clone_size: few
d_call: .
j_call: TRBJ1-6
v_call: TRBV20-1
cdr3_nt: TGCAGTGCTAGAGTTACCCCAGCTCTAACCCTCCACTTT
cdr3_aa: CSARVTPALTLHF

clone_size: .
d_call: .
j_call: TRBJ2-3
v_call: TRBV7-3
cdr3_nt: TGTGCCAGCAGCTTAAGGGGGACTACAGATACGCAGTATTTT
cdr3_aa: CASSLRGTTDTQYF

clone_size: few
d_call: TRBD2
j_call: TRBJ2-1
v_call: TRBV5-1
cdr3_nt: TGCGCCAGCGGGGAGATGGGGGGGTCCTACAATGAGCAGTTCTTC
cdr3_aa: CASGEMGGSYNEQFF

clone_size: .
d_call: TRBD2
j_call: TRBJ2-1
v_call: TRBV20-1
cdr3_nt: TGCAGTGCTAGAGTTCCGCTAGCGGGTGAGCAGTTCTTC
cdr3_aa: CSARVPLAGEQFF

clone_size: many
d_call: .
j_call: TRBJ2-1
v_call: TRBV15
cdr3_nt: TGTGCCACCGGGACCTACAATGAGCAGTTCTTC
cdr3_aa: CATGTYNEQFF

clone_size: few
d_call: TRBD2
j_call: TRBJ2-2
v_call: TRBV9
cdr3_nt: TGTGCCAGCAGCGGGACTAGCGGGATCGTGATTGCCGGGGAGCTGTTTTTT
cdr3_aa: CASSGTSGIVIAGELFF

clone_size: few
d_call: TRBD2
j_call: TRBJ2-5
v_call: TRBV20-1
cdr3_nt: TGCAGTGCCCTACCCCCTAGCGGGAGGTTCCAAGAGACCCAGTACTTC
cdr3_aa: CSALPPSGRFQETQYF

clone_size: few
d_call: TRBD1
j_call: TRBJ1-2
v_call: TRBV5-1
cdr3_nt: TGCGCCAGCAGCTTGCTTGGACAGGGGTCTGGCTACACCTTC
cdr3_aa: CASSLLGQGSGYTF

clone_size: many
d_call: TRBD1
j_call: TRBJ2-7
v_call: TRBV10-3
cdr3_nt: TGTGCCATCATGACAGGGGGGTACGAGCAGTACTTC
cdr3_aa: CAIMTGGYEQYF

clone_size: .
d_call: .
j_call: TRBJ2-7
v_call: TRBV12-3/TRBV12-4
cdr3_nt: TGTGCCAGCAGTCCCCGGCGGAGGGAAACCTACGAGCAGTACTTC
cdr3_aa: CASSPRRRETYEQYF

clone_size: .
d_call: .
j_call: TRBJ2-7
v_call: TRBV10-3
cdr3_nt: TGTGCCATCAGTGAGTTAAGGGGTGTAAACTACGAGCAGTACTTC
cdr3_aa: CAISELRGVNYEQYF

clone_size: few
d_call: .
j_call: TRBJ2-1
v_call: TRBV24-1
cdr3_nt: TGTGCCACCAGTGACCCGGACGGATCAACGGAGCAGTTCTTC
cdr3_aa: CATSDPDGSTEQFF